Shown below are 26 T cell receptor beta chains from a single sample sequenced in a study of blood T cell repertoires in COVID-19. The table came from immunoSEQ multiplex PCR; TCRdb's copy has only in-frame clones and leaves some out. This sample yields fewer than 350,000 clones, of which around 90% are seen a single time; approximately 4.1% belongs to the top ten. The source material was peripheral blood. The receptors shown here come from a woman aged 55 to 70 with COVID-19, enrolled during active disease.

V usage is TRBV5-6 and J usage is TRBJ1-1; D is unresolved. Germline values: CDR1 SGHDT, CDR2 YYEEEE. The CDR3 contains 13 residues. Trimming took 2 bases from V and 5 from J, leaving 10 bases between them. The CDR3 DNA is TGTGCCAGCAGCTTAAGCAGGCTGACTGAAGCTTTCTTT. Its translation: CASSLSRLTEAFF.

The gene calls are TRBV11-1 and TRBJ2-1; weak D call: TRBD1 (5 bases). This CDR3 comprises 14 residues. With 1 base removed from V and 6 bases from J, the gap between germline ends came to 10 bases. Per germline, CDR1 SGHAT and CDR2 FQDESV (reference sequence). CDR3 loop: CASSLGREGNEQFF. CDR3 in DNA: TGTGCCAGCAGCTTAGGCAGGGAAGGCAATGAGCAGTTCTTC.

This clone was seen more than once but under ten times. The chain links TRBV4-2 to TRBJ2-3, with TRBD2 matching over 8 bases. Trimming cost V 5 bases and J 2 bases; bases outside gene matches: 6. This CDR3 has 15 residues. Germline CDR1 is LGHNA and CDR2 is YNFKEQ. The CDR3 protein is CASSTAGDPTDTQYF. Here the CDR3 DNA reads TGTGCCAGCAGCACAGCGGGGGACCCCACAGATACGCAGTATTTT.

The V call is TRBV28, the J call TRBJ1-3; weak D call: TRBD1 (5 bases). The germline V gene encodes CDR1 MDHEN and CDR2 SYDVKM. V gave up 6 bases and J gave up 4 bases, with 13 bases separating them. The CDR3 spans 14 residues. The CDR3 DNA reads as TGTGCCAGCAGCCGCGGGACGGTGGGAAACACCATATATTTT. Protein product: CASSRGTVGNTIYF.

This clone was counted a few times. This sequence joins TRBV18 and TRBJ1-2; D is possibly TRBD1 (6 bases). Deletions cut 3 bases from V and 2 bases from J, with 10 bases between. This CDR3 comprises 14 residues. Germline V lookup: CDR1 KGHSH, CDR2 LQKENI. Written as DNA, the CDR3 is TGTGCCAGCTCACCCGCAGGGGTGAACTATGGCTACACCTTC. Residues: CASSPAGVNYGYTF.

This clone was recorded a few times. The gene calls are TRBV6-5 and TRBJ1-6; no clear D gene. The CDR3 totals 15 residues. The germline V gene has CDR1 MNHEY and CDR2 SVGAGI. The V end was cut by 4 bases, the J end by 7 bases, with 14 bases between. The CDR3 loop is CASSLMGSANSPLHF. For the CDR3, the DNA is TGTGCCAGCAGTTTAATGGGCTCCGCGAATTCACCCCTCCACTTT.

This clone was picked up one time. The V call is TRBV7-3, the J call TRBJ1-5; D remains ambiguous. From germline, CDR1 is SGHTA and CDR2 FQGTGA. The CDR3 contains 13 residues. V lost 7 bases and J 4 bases, leaving 11 bases between the germline ends. The CDR3 reads CASTRQANQPQHF. In DNA, the CDR3 is TGTGCCAGCACCCGGCAAGCGAATCAGCCCCAGCATTTT.

This chain connects TRBV5-5 to TRBJ1-4, with TRBD1 as a possible D gene (5 bases). Per germline, CDR1 SGHKS and CDR2 YYEKEE (reference sequence). The CDR3 sequence is 15 residues long. V was clipped by 2 bases and J by 4 bases, with 12 bases between them. CDR3 sequence (DNA): TGTGCCAGCAGCTTATTGGGGGGGTATAATGAAAAACTGTTTTTT. Its protein is CASSLLGGYNEKLFF.

This clone was recorded once. The chain links TRBV5-1 to TRBJ1-2; maybe TRBD1 (5 bases). CDR1 SGHRS and CDR2 YFSETQ come from the germline V gene. Trimming removed 4 bases at V and 0 bases at J, with 10 bases between. This CDR3 has 14 amino acids. CDR3 DNA sequence: TGCGCCAGCAGCACCGGACACACTAACTATGGCTACACCTTC. This gives the protein CASSTGHTNYGYTF.

The J gene is TRBJ1-2, the V gene TRBV10-3; D is unresolved. This CDR3 has 15 residues. The germline gives CDR1 ENHRY, CDR2 SYGVKD. V lost 6 bases, J lost 2 bases, and 16 bases lay in between. The CDR3: CAISRREDQNYGYTF. The CDR3 DNA follows: TGTGCCATCAGCAGAAGGGAGGATCAAAACTATGGCTACACCTTC.

The V and J genes are TRBV19 and TRBJ1-5; D remains ambiguous. The CDR3 is 13 amino acids. Germline V CDR1 and CDR2: LNHDA, SQIVND (reference sequence). Trimming took off 4 bases at V and 3 bases at J, with 7 bases between the two ends. CDR3 DNA: TGTGCCAGTAGTACCCAGGACAATCAGCCCCAGCATTTT. Its protein is CASSTQDNQPQHF.

V gene TRBV27 combines with J gene TRBJ1-5; no clear D. CDR3 size: 15 residues. Germline V CDR1 and CDR2: MNHEY, SMNVEV (reference sequence). V was trimmed by 5 bases and J by 9 bases, leaving 20 bases between them. CDR3 region: CASSSGPSSGGPQHF. In nucleotides, the CDR3 is TGTGCCAGCAGTAGCGGCCCTTCTTCAGGAGGGCCCCAGCATTTT.

The rearrangement links TRBV19 to TRBJ1-3; D is unclear. This CDR3 comprises 10 residues. Per germline, CDR1 LNHDA and CDR2 SQIVND (reference sequence). The ends were cut back, 8 bases at V and 5 bases at J, with 4 bases in the middle. CDR3 protein: CASGRNTIYF. The CDR3 DNA is TGTGCCAGTGGGCGAAACACCATATATTTT.

There are a few counts of this clone. The J gene is TRBJ1-2, the V gene TRBV12-3 or TRBV12-4; tentatively, D is TRBD1 (6 bases). The CDR3 length is 13 residues. Trimming removed 4 bases at V and 2 bases at J, with 8 bases between. The CDR3 sequence is CASSYRVNYGYTF. DNA for the CDR3: TGTGCCAGCAGTTACAGGGTGAACTATGGCTACACCTTC.

This clone has only one observation. The chain joins TRBV12-5 to TRBJ2-1; TRBD2 agrees at 9 bases. CDR3 length equals 17 residues. Germline V lookup: CDR1 LGHNT, CDR2 FRNRAP. With 0 bases clipped from V and 4 bases from J, the junction kept 7 bases outside the gene matches. CDR3 amino acids: CASGLVLGGGVYNEQFF. The CDR3 DNA follows: TGTGCTAGTGGTTTGGTATTGGGCGGGGGGGTTTACAATGAGCAGTTCTTC.

The genes are TRBV5-1 and TRBJ1-4; no reliable D call. Trimming shortened V by 3 bases and J by 3 bases, and 6 bases separated the two germline ends. The V gene's germline CDR1 is SGHRS and CDR2 YFSETQ. The CDR3 contains 13 residues. CDR3 sequence (DNA): TGCGCCAGCAGCTCGGTAGCTAATGAAAAACTGTTTTTT. This sequence encodes CASSSVANEKLFF.

There are a few counts of this clone. The rearrangement joins TRBV6-5 to TRBJ1-4; perhaps TRBD1 as D (6 bases). The CDR3 totals 11 residues. V was pared by 7 bases and J by 8 bases, with 8 bases between. Germline CDR1 reads MNHEY; CDR2 reads SVGAGI. CDR3 DNA: TGTGCCAGCATAGGGGGAGAAAAACTGTTTTTT. Translating gives CASIGGEKLFF.

With respect to this clone: The CDR3 does not close with the conserved phenylalanine or tryptophan, likely indicating a read error. It is unclear where the CDR3 begins or ends on the DNA, so no DNA is shown, and the CDR3 is as TCRdb lists it. The CDR3 sequence is CASGLVNRGGTPL. The gene calls are TRBV12-5 and TRBJ2-4; whether TRBD2, the table's D call, matches the DNA was not checked. CDR1 is LGHNT and CDR2 is FRNRAP in the germline V gene. The CDR3 extends over 13 residues, inclusive of both ends.

The chain combines TRBV10-3 with TRBJ2-5; 7 nucleotides match TRBD2. Unmatched junction bases numbered 11, after V lost 0 bases and J lost 1 base. Germline V lookup: CDR1 ENHRY, CDR2 SYGVKD. This CDR3 comprises 18 residues. The CDR3 protein is CAISESLFQRGSQETQYF. The CDR3 DNA sequence: TGTGCCATCAGTGAGTCGTTATTTCAGCGGGGAAGCCAAGAGACCCAGTACTTC.

The chain combines TRBV2 with TRBJ2-1, with 7 bases that match TRBD2. CDR3 size: 13 residues. Germline V CDR1 and CDR2: SNHLY, FYNNEI. Trimming took 7 bases from V and 5 from J; bases not matched to a gene: 5. Here the CDR3 reads CASIRGDHNEQFF. The CDR3 nucleotides read TGTGCCAGCATCCGGGGGGACCACAATGAGCAGTTCTTC.

This chain connects TRBV9 to TRBJ2-1; a possible D gene is TRBD2 (6 bases). V was trimmed by 4 bases and J by 3 bases, leaving 14 bases between them. The CDR3 covers 15 residues. Per the germline V gene, CDR1 is SGDLS and CDR2 is YYNGEE. CDR3 sequence: CASSPGSLYYNEQFF. The CDR3 region has the DNA TGTGCCAGCAGCCCCGGGAGCTTGTACTACAATGAGCAGTTCTTC.

Turning to this clone: Other DNA sequences in this specimen translate into the identical CDR3. The V and J genes are TRBV3-1 (or the pseudogene TRBV3-2) and TRBJ2-7, with D possibly TRBD1 on 5 matching bases. Trimming left V 4 bases short and J 2 bases short, with 9 bases between. This CDR3 region has 13 residues. Per the germline V gene, CDR1 is LGHDT and CDR2 is YNNKEL (reference sequence). This chain's CDR3 is CASSRWGPYEQYF. CDR3 DNA sequence: TGTGCCAGCAGCCGGTGGGGCCCCTACGAGCAGTACTTC.

J is TRBJ2-3 and V is TRBV6-4; 12 bases map to TRBD2. With 6 bases clipped from V and 3 bases from J, the junction kept 4 bases outside the gene matches. Looked up from germline, CDR1 is MRHNA and CDR2 is SNTAGT. The CDR3 sequence is 15 residues long. In DNA, the CDR3 is TGTGCCAGCAGCCCCGGACTAGCGGGGACAGATACGCAGTATTTT. This gives the protein CASSPGLAGTDTQYF.

This clone was picked up one time. J is TRBJ1-1 and V is TRBV6-5, with D perhaps matching TRBD1 (5 bases). This CDR3 spans 16 amino acids. Germline V gives CDR1 MNHEY, CDR2 SVGAGI. V was pared by 4 bases and J by 1 base, with 16 bases between. The CDR3: CASSSGGRAPNTEAFF. The CDR3 nucleotides read TGTGCCAGCAGTTCGGGGGGAAGGGCCCCGAACACTGAAGCTTTCTTT.

The gene calls are TRBV7-9 and TRBJ1-2, with TRBD1 matching over 10 bases. The CDR3 contains 15 residues. From germline, CDR1 is SEHNR and CDR2 FQNEAQ (reference sequence). V gave up 0 bases and J gave up 4 bases; unmatched junction bases: 2. The CDR3 protein is CASSLADRGSYGYTF. In DNA, the CDR3 is TGTGCCAGCAGCTTAGCGGACAGGGGGTCCTATGGCTACACCTTC.

J is TRBJ1-6 and V is TRBV2, with 9 bases identical to TRBD1. V trimming: 7 bases; J trimming: 7 bases; junction bases outside the gene matches: 17. Germline V gene sequence: CDR1 SNHLY, CDR2 FYNNEI. CDR3 length: 18 residues. In DNA, the CDR3 is TGTGCCAGCACCATACTCAGGGTGTTAGGGACAGGGAATTCACCCCTCCACTTT. This gives the protein CASTILRVLGTGNSPLHF.